This TCR beta chain was captured in a study of shared clonotypes between healthy human individuals. Findings of the study overall: Among non-shared clonotypes, generation probabilities were lower than among those shared by all four donors.

The table lists this clone with a few counts. Its target is unknown. This same CDR3 is encoded by further DNA sequences in the sample. Deep level was the assay's run setting. Measured with immunoSEQ multiplex PCR; TCRdb has only the in-frame clones, and not every one. The repertoire includes approximately 2.4 million clones, about 94% of them detected once, and roughly 0.13% sits in the top ten. V was shortened by 0 bases and J by 3 bases, with 0 bases between the two germline ends. Looked up from germline, CDR1 is SNHLY and CDR2 is FYNNEI. The CDR3 covers 11 residues. The origin of this receptor is a man in his late teens or twenties in good health. The rearrangement joins TRBV2 to TRBJ2-7, with no clear D. Sample: naive CD4+ T cells sorted from blood. Indicated subset: CD45RA+ positively selected. As DNA, the CDR3 is TGTGCCAGCAGTGAAGCCTACGAGCAGTACTTC. This translates into CASSEAYEQYF.